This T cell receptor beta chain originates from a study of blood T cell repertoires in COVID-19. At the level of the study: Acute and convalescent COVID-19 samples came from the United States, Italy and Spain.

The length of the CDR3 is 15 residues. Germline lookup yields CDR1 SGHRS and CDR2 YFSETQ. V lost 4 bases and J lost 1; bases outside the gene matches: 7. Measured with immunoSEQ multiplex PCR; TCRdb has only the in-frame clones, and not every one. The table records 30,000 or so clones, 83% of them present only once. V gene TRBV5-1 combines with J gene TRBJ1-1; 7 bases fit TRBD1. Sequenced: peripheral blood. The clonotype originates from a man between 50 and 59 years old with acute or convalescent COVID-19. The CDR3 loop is CASSTGTDTNTEAFF. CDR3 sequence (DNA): TGCGCCAGCAGCACCGGGACAGATACGAACACTGAAGCTTTCTTT.